What follows are 6 T cell receptor beta chains derived from one specimen sequenced in a study of regulatory T cells in long-lasting Graves disease (TCRdb year 2021). Reading the label with the study, this specimen's time point is: newly diagnosed GD, antithyroid drugs for less than 3 months. For both TCR sequencing and RNA sequencing, RNA was extracted from PBMCs using TRIzol. Library prep was done by multiplex PCR. Sequencing was performed on an Illumina HiSeq 4000. CDR3 regions were amplified by Arm-PCR with iRepertoire HTBI primers to construct TCR beta libraries. The public reads were reprocessed in TCRdb via fastp at Q25 and MiXCR, keeping in-frame beta chains. Rows merge per CDR3 protein into single entries with the most common DNA and genes. The sample includes some 600,000 distinct CDR3 sequences, with about 16% observed a single time. Of the sample, more than 10% falls within the top ten clones.

These data also formed part of another study, on T cells in Graves' hyperthyroidism and ophthalmopathy.

Sequencing was performed on peripheral blood mononuclear cells (PBMCs), taken at new diagnosis, from a patient treated with antithyroid drugs. The origin of the receptors is a man younger than 35 with Graves disease. Donor details come from another sample of the same person, matched by shared clones.

This clonotype showed up many times. This chain links TRBV6-1 with TRBJ2-7; possibly TRBD1 or TRBD2 for D (5 bases each). CDR3 length: 15 amino acids. Trimming shortened V by 6 bases and J by 6 bases, and 21 bases separated the two germline ends. Germline values: CDR1 MNHNS, CDR2 SASEGT. This chain's CDR3 is CASRALGQGVGEQYF. For the CDR3, the DNA is TGTGCCAGCAGGGCACTAGGGCAGGGAGTAGGCGAGCAGTACTTC.

The rearrangement uses TRBV20-1 and TRBJ1-6, with 8 positions matching TRBD1. The CDR3 consists of 15 residues. V was clipped by 5 bases and J by 3 bases; unmatched bases: 6. CDR1 and CDR2 (germline): DFQATT, SNEGSKA (reference sequence). The CDR3 coding sequence is TGCAGTGCTCGCCTCGGGACAGGCTATAATTCACCCCTCCACTTT. Protein: CSARLGTGYNSPLHF.

In this sample, this clonotype turned up a few times. Relative to the germline gene, one junction end is altered; a read error may explain this. The V gene is TRBV5-1, the J gene TRBJ1-1; D may be TRBD1 (6 bases). There are 17 residues in the CDR3. Germline values: CDR1 SGHRS, CDR2 YFSETQ. The chain's CDR3 is CASSLLYREGSDTEAFF. The CDR3 region has the DNA TGTGCCAGCAGCTTGCTTTACAGGGAAGGTTCGGACACTGAAGCTTTCTTT.

This clonotype has a count of ten or more. The gene calls are TRBV7-2 and TRBJ2-5; 7 bases are shared with TRBD1. There are 17 residues in the CDR3. CDR1 and CDR2 (germline): SGHTA, FQGNSA. The J segment lost 1 base and the V segment lost 1 base, leaving 9 bases of the junction unmatched. CDR3 sequence reads: CASSLGVLDRAQETQYF. The CDR3 bases are TGTGCCAGCAGCTTAGGGGTGCTAGACAGGGCCCAAGAGACCCAGTACTTC.

The chain employs TRBV18 and TRBJ1-2; D is unresolved. Germline V CDR1 and CDR2: KGHSH, LQKENI. The CDR3 sequence is 14 residues long. V was cut by 2 bases and J by 0 bases, with 7 bases left in between. CDR3 amino acids: CASSPGPANYGYTF. CDR3 DNA: TGTGCCAGCTCACCAGGACCAGCTAACTATGGCTACACCTTC.

This clonotype showed up many times. The chain recombines TRBV6-1 with TRBJ2-2; tentatively, D is TRBD2 (6 bases). CDR1 MNHNS and CDR2 SASEGT come from the germline V gene. Trimming took off 3 bases at V and 0 bases at J, with 14 bases between the two ends. CDR3 length: 17 amino acids. This CDR3 reads CASSDGSFHANTGELFF. The DNA of the CDR3 is TGTGCCAGCAGTGACGGGAGCTTCCACGCGAACACCGGGGAGCTGTTTTTT.